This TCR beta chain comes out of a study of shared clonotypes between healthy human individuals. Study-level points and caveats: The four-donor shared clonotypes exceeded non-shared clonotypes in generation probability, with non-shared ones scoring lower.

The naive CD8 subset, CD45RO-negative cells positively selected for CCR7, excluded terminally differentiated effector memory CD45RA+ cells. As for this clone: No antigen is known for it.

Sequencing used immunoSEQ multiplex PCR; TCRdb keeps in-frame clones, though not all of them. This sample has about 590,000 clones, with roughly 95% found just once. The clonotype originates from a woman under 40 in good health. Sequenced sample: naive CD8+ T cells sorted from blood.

In nucleotides, the CDR3 is TGCGCCAGCAGCCCACCGTCATTGACAGGGCCCCCTGAAGCTTTCTTT. It encodes CASSPPSLTGPPEAFF. The gene calls are TRBV4-1 and TRBJ1-1, with 7 positions matching TRBD1. The V segment lost 4 bases and the J segment 6 bases; nucleotides outside the gene matches: 14. CDR1 and CDR2 (germline): MGHRA, YSYEKL. The CDR3 is 16 amino acids.